This TCR beta chain is drawn from a study of shared clonotypes between healthy human individuals. With 6 bases clipped from V and 4 bases from J, the junction kept 8 bases outside the gene matches. CDR1 is KGHSH, CDR2 LQKENI, per germline. This CDR3 has 14 residues. The data were produced by immunoSEQ multiplex PCR, yet TCRdb's version contains in-frame clones alone and is incomplete. This sample yields 2 million to 2.5 million clones, of which 90% to 96% are seen a single time; over 0.1% belongs to the top ten. The rearrangement links TRBV18 to TRBJ1-2; 7 positions agree with TRBD1. Sequenced: naive CD4+ T cells sorted from blood. Regarding subset: CD45RA+ positively selected. This clonotype was obtained from a young man in good health. In DNA form, the CDR3 reads TGTGCCAGCTCGACAGGGACAGAGAGCTATGGCTACACCTTC. The encoded protein is CASSTGTESYGYTF. Based on the CDR3 plus reference TRBV18 and TRBJ1-2, the full variable domain is NAGVMQNPRHLVRRRGQEARLRCSPMKGHSHVYWYRQLPEEGLKFMVYLQKENIIDESGMPKERFSAEFPKEGPSILRIQQVVRGDSAAYFCASSTGTESYGYTFGSGTRLTVV.